The 19 T cell receptor beta chains given below trace back to one sample, sequenced in a study of blood T cell repertoires in COVID-19. Measured with immunoSEQ multiplex PCR; TCRdb has only the in-frame clones, and not every one. The sample holds almost 250,000 clones; roughly 85% are singletons and the top ten take 9.1%. The sequencing input was PBMCs or T cells enriched from blood (not recorded which). These receptors were collected from a woman aged 45-65 years with acute COVID-19.

The rearrangement uses TRBV7-6 and TRBJ1-3, with D hard to call. V gave up 3 bases and J gave up 6 bases, with 12 bases separating them. Germline values: CDR1 SGHVS, CDR2 FNYEAQ. The CDR3 is 14 residues long. This CDR3 reads CASSFPGPENTIYF. CDR3 sequence (DNA): TGTGCCAGCAGCTTTCCTGGGCCAGAAAACACCATATATTTT.

The J gene is TRBJ1-5, the V gene TRBV5-6; TRBD1 aligns across 8 bases. Germline trimming cut 0 bases from V and 6 bases from J; bases unmatched to any gene: 5. The CDR3 sequence is 15 residues long. Per the germline V gene, CDR1 is SGHDT and CDR2 is YYEEEE. In nucleotides, the CDR3 is TGTGCCAGCAGCTTGGGACAGGGGTTGGGTCAGCCCCAGCATTTT. Its translation: CASSLGQGLGQPQHF.

The chain combines TRBV15 with TRBJ1-5; a possible D gene is TRBD1 (5 bases). V was cut by 0 bases and J by 7 bases, with 7 bases left in between. CDR1 is LNHNV and CDR2 is YYDKDF in the germline V gene (reference sequence). This CDR3 region has 13 residues. CDR3: CATSREGGQPQHF. DNA of the CDR3: TGTGCCACCAGCAGAGAGGGGGGACAGCCCCAGCATTTT.

The V and J genes are TRBV7-9 and TRBJ1-5; TRBD1 aligns across 7 bases. From germline, CDR1 is SEHNR and CDR2 FQNEAQ (reference sequence). The CDR3 runs 14 residues. Losses at the gene ends were 5 bases for V and 7 bases for J; bases not matched to a gene: 8. In nucleotides, the CDR3 is TGTGCCAGCAGCCAAGGACAGGTTAACCAGCCCCAGCATTTT. Encoded protein: CASSQGQVNQPQHF.

Concerning this clone itself: Other DNA sequences in the sample encode the same CDR3. Here the CDR3 reads CASSLGGSNTEAFF. The CDR3 bases are TGTGCCAGCAGCTTGGGAGGTTCGAACACTGAAGCTTTCTTT. V usage is TRBV7-8 and J usage is TRBJ1-1; no clear D gene. V shed 3 bases and J shed 1 base, with 9 bases lying between them. The CDR3 has 14 amino acids. Per the germline V gene, CDR1 is SGHVS and CDR2 is FQNEAQ.

The chain has TRBV11-2 and TRBJ2-7; 10 bases line up with TRBD1. This CDR3 spans 16 amino acids. From germline, CDR1 is SGHAT and CDR2 FQNNGV. The V gene end was trimmed by 1 base and the J gene end by 3 bases; junction bases not matched to a gene: 6. For the CDR3, the DNA is TGTGCCAGCAGCTTAGCTCCGGGACAGGGGTTCTACGAGCAGTACTTC. This translates into CASSLAPGQGFYEQYF.

This clone appeared once. The chain joins TRBV11-2 to TRBJ1-4; TRBD1 matches at 8 bases. The CDR3 length is 15 residues. The J segment lost 3 bases and the V segment lost 3 bases, leaving 3 bases of the junction unmatched. The germline V gene has CDR1 SGHAT and CDR2 FQNNGV. The CDR3 DNA sequence: TGTGCCAGCAGCTTTCAGACAGGGGCTAATGAAAAACTGTTTTTT. Translation gives CASSFQTGANEKLFF.

This chain joins TRBV4-3 and TRBJ2-6; D uncertain. The germline gives CDR1 LGHNA, CDR2 YSLEER. Trimming shortened V by 4 bases and J by 2 bases, and 9 bases separated the two germline ends. The CDR3 loop spans 15 amino acids. The CDR3 region is CASSPTDTGANVLTF. CDR3 nucleotide sequence: TGCGCCAGCAGCCCAACAGACACTGGGGCCAACGTCCTGACTTTC.

The chain recombines TRBV18 with TRBJ2-3; D gene unclear. This CDR3 has 15 residues. Deletions cut 2 bases from V and 6 bases from J, with 15 bases between. Germline V gene sequence: CDR1 KGHSH, CDR2 LQKENI. The CDR3 loop is CASSPDQAKSDTQYF. The CDR3 nucleotides are TGTGCCAGCTCACCAGATCAGGCAAAAAGTGATACGCAGTATTTT.

This clone has just a few counts. V is TRBV27 and J is TRBJ1-2, with 9 bases aligning to TRBD1. V shed 6 bases and J 3 bases; nucleotides not matched to a gene: 8. CDR1 and CDR2 (germline): MNHEY, SMNVEV (reference sequence). This CDR3 comprises 15 residues. The CDR3 loop is CASRLGDRDYYGYTF. As DNA, the CDR3 is TGTGCCAGCAGGTTGGGGGACAGGGACTACTATGGCTACACCTTC.

The J gene is TRBJ1-4, the V gene TRBV7-2; TRBD1 aligns across 10 bases. CDR1 is SGHTA and CDR2 is FQGNSA in the germline V gene. This CDR3 comprises 15 residues. With V trimmed by 1 base and J by 11 bases, 7 bases remained unmatched. CDR3 loop: CASSLGGGTGDKLFF. The CDR3 coding sequence is TGTGCCAGCAGCTTAGGGGGCGGGACAGGGGATAAACTGTTTTTT.

This clone has only one observation. The genes are TRBV18 and TRBJ1-2, with a possible D match to TRBD1 (6 bases). The CDR3 is 15 amino acids. Germline CDR1 reads KGHSH; CDR2 reads LQKENI. Trimming left V 2 bases short and J 2 bases short, with 12 bases between. The CDR3 DNA reads TGTGCCAGCTCACCATATTCAGGGGAAAACTATGGCTACACCTTC. It specifies CASSPYSGENYGYTF.

The chain employs TRBV5-1 and TRBJ1-2; D not resolved. The CDR3 has 15 residues. V shed 0 bases and J shed 2 bases, with 11 bases lying between them. Germline V CDR1 and CDR2: SGHRS, YFSETQ. For the CDR3, the DNA is TGCGCCAGCAGCTTGGGCCCAGGAGGGAACTATGGCTACACCTTC. The encoded protein is CASSLGPGGNYGYTF.

The chain joins TRBV24-1 to TRBJ1-4; D not resolved. The V end lost 8 bases, the J end lost 16 bases, and 10 bases lay between the germline ends. CDR1 and CDR2 from the germline V gene are KGHDR and SFDVKD. This CDR3 is 9 amino acids long. The CDR3 sequence: CATTYTTFF. CDR3 nucleotides: TGTGCCACCACGTACACCACGTTTTTT.

The chain recombines TRBV30 with TRBJ2-7; a possible D gene is TRBD1 (6 bases). CDR3 length: 12 residues. CDR1 GTSNPN and CDR2 SVGIG come from the germline V gene (reference sequence). The V end lost 2 bases, the J end lost 4 bases, and 9 bases lay between the germline ends. The CDR3: CAWSLTGYEQYF. In DNA form, the CDR3 reads TGTGCCTGGAGTCTAACAGGGTACGAGCAGTACTTC. The full variable domain, completed using reference TRBV30 and TRBJ2-7, is SQTIHQWPATLVQPVGSPLSLECTVEGTSNPNLYWYRQAAGRGLQLLFYSVGIGQISSEVPQNLSASRPQDRQFILSSKKLLLSDSGFYLCAWSLTGYEQYFGPGTRLTVT.

CDR3 region: CSASTSGGAHEQYF. The DNA for the CDR3 is TGCAGTGCTAGTACTAGCGGGGGGGCCCACGAGCAGTACTTC. This chain joins TRBV20-1 and TRBJ2-7; 13 bases map to TRBD2. V lost 3 bases to trimming and J lost 5 bases; unmatched junction nucleotides: 4. Germline V gene sequence: CDR1 DFQATT, CDR2 SNEGSKA (reference sequence). This CDR3 region has 14 residues.

This clone has a count of ten or more. The V gene is TRBV7-2, the J gene TRBJ2-7; the D is unclear. CDR3 length: 13 amino acids. Trimming stripped 1 base from V and 2 bases from J, with 6 bases between. CDR1 and CDR2 from the germline V gene are SGHTA and FQGNSA. The CDR3 coding sequence is TGTGCCAGCAGCTTAGACAGACCCTACGAGCAGTACTTC. This codes for CASSLDRPYEQYF.

V and J are TRBV6-5 and TRBJ2-7, with TRBD1 matching 10 bases. Germline V gene data show CDR1 as MNHEY and CDR2 as SVGAGI. V was clipped by 0 bases and J by 0 bases; unmatched bases: 2. This CDR3 has 16 amino acids. The CDR3 sequence: CASSYSWTGGSYEQYF. Written as DNA, the CDR3 is TGTGCCAGCAGTTACTCGTGGACAGGGGGCTCCTACGAGCAGTACTTC.

This clone came up once. This chain links TRBV5-4 with TRBJ2-1; D possibly corresponds to TRBD2 (6 bases). Germline V gene lookup returns CDR1 SGHNT and CDR2 YYREEE (reference sequence). The V end lost 4 bases, the J end lost 5 bases, and 19 bases lay between the germline ends. The length of the CDR3 is 16 residues. CDR3 region: CASSTPLGGGHNEQFF. The CDR3 DNA reads TGTGCCAGCAGCACCCCTCTCGGGGGTGGGCACAATGAGCAGTTCTTC.